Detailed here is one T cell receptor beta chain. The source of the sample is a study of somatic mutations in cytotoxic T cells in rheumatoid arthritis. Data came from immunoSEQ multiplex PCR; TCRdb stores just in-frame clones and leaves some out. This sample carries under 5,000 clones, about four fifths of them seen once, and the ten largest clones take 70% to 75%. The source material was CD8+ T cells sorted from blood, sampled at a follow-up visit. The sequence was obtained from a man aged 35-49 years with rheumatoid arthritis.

The DNA of the CDR3 is TGTGCCAGCAGCCTCACAACTAGCGGGAGATACGAGCAGTACTTC. Encoded protein: CASSLTTSGRYEQYF. V is TRBV7-9 and J is TRBJ2-7; 11 nucleotides match TRBD2. CDR3 length: 15 amino acids. Unmatched junction bases numbered 7, after V lost 5 bases and J lost 4 bases. Germline assignment: CDR1 SEHNR and CDR2 FQNEAQ (reference sequence).